This is a list of T cell receptor beta chains from one sample in a study of shared clonotypes between healthy human individuals. Using immunoSEQ multiplex PCR, the repertoire was profiled, and TCRdb retains in-frame clones only, with some absent. Among about 2.2 million clones listed, 85% to 95% were seen once. Sequences were obtained from naive CD8+ T cells from PBMCs. The source of these receptors is a man aged 18 to 35 in good health. Some clones in this sample may be carry-over from other donors' samples. The CDR3 runs from the conserved cysteine through the conserved F or W. D genes are given only for firm matches. Clone size is stated in some rows and not others, as once, few, many or a class when expanded.

j_gene,d_gene,abundance,v_gene,CDR3nt,CDR3aa
TRBJ2-7,TRBD1,-,TRBV29-1,TGCAGCGTTCTCCCCGGGACAGACTACGAGCAGTACTTC,CSVLPGTDYEQYF
TRBJ1-1,-,-,TRBV6-5,TGTGCCAGCCTGGAGAACACTGAAGCTTTCTTT,CASLENTEAFF
TRBJ2-7,TRBD2,-,TRBV5-6,TGTGCCAGCAGCACGGGGGGGCGCAGCTACGAGCAGTACTTC,CASSTGGRSYEQYF
TRBJ1-5,-,-,TRBV7-6,TGTGCCAGCAGCTTAGGCACAGCCAGCAATCAGCCCCAGCATTTT,CASSLGTASNQPQHF
TRBJ2-1,TRBD1,-,TRBV15,TGTGCCACCACCGTGGACAGGGTCAGGGACAATGAGCAGTTCTTC,CATTVDRVRDNEQFF
TRBJ1-5,-,-,TRBV18,TGTGCCAGCTCACCAATACGCCGAGACCTCAATCAGCCCCAGCATTTT,CASSPIRRDLNQPQHF
TRBJ2-1,-,once,TRBV7-6,TGTGCCAGCAGCCCGGGGATGGGGGGTCACAATGAGCAGTTCTTC,CASSPGMGGHNEQFF
TRBJ2-1,TRBD1,-,TRBV7-2,TGTGCCAGCAGAACACCGGGACAGGGCTACAATGAGCAGTTCTTC,CASRTPGQGYNEQFF
TRBJ2-1,-,-,TRBV19,TGTGCCAGTAACTGGCGGGGAGGCTCCTACAATGAGCAGTTCTTC,CASNWRGGSYNEQFF
TRBJ1-2,-,-,TRBV4-3,TGCGCCAGCAGCCAAGATCTTGGCGGACCTAACTATGGCTACACCTTC,CASSQDLGGPNYGYTF
TRBJ2-7,-,-,TRBV28,TGTGCCAGCAGTTTCCACTTACGTTACGAGCAGTACTTC,CASSFHLRYEQYF
TRBJ2-1,TRBD2,-,TRBV9,TGTGCCAGCAGCGCACCCTTAGCGGGACCCTACAATGAGCAGTTCTTC,CASSAPLAGPYNEQFF
TRBJ2-3,-,-,TRBV28,TGTGCCAGCAGTTTAGGGGGGCCGGTGGTTTTGCAGTATTTT,CASSLGGPVVLQYF
TRBJ2-5,-,-,TRBV4-1,TGCGCCAGCAGCCAGGGTCCTGCGGGGCTCGAAGAGACCCAGTACTTC,CASSQGPAGLEETQYF
TRBJ2-1,-,-,TRBV7-4,TGTGCCAGCAGCTCCATCTCCGGGGCTTCGAACCCCAATGAGCAGTTCTTC,CASSSISGASNPNEQFF
TRBJ1-2,TRBD1,-,TRBV5-1,TGCGCCAGCAGCTTGACTACAGGGGGCGGCTATGGCTACACCTTC,CASSLTTGGGYGYTF
TRBJ1-4,TRBD1,-,TRBV7-9,TGTGCCAGCAGCTCTTACTATGAGGGGGCGGCTAATGAAAAACTGTTTTTT,CASSSYYEGAANEKLFF
TRBJ2-1,TRBD1,-,TRBV27,TGTGCCAGCACCCCCGTAGGACAGGGGAACAATGAGCAGTTCTTC,CASTPVGQGNNEQFF
TRBJ1-5,-,-,TRBV7-6,TGTGCCAGCAGCTTAGAGAGGGATGGCAATCAGCCCCAGCATTTT,CASSLERDGNQPQHF
TRBJ2-1,-,-,TRBV7-9,TGTGCCAGCGACAGGTTTTATGAGCAGTTCTTC,CASDRFYEQFF
TRBJ1-4,-,-,TRBV9,TGTGCCAGCAGCGTGGAAGTCGGAGGGAAGGCGGAAAAACTGTTTTTT,CASSVEVGGKAEKLFF
TRBJ2-1,-,-,TRBV7-2,TGTGCCAGCAGCTTATTAAGGGCCAGTAGGGATGAGCAGTTCTTC,CASSLLRASRDEQFF
TRBJ2-5,TRBD1,once,TRBV18,TGTGCCAGCTCACCGGACAGGGAGGAGACCCAGTACTTC,CASSPDREETQYF
TRBJ2-5,TRBD2,-,TRBV4-1,TGCGCCAGCAGCCTCCTGGGCGGGAGGCCCCAAGAGACCCAGTACTTC,CASSLLGGRPQETQYF
TRBJ2-7,-,-,TRBV5-4,TGTGCCAGCAGCTCCAACTCGCCGGAGCAGTACTTC,CASSSNSPEQYF
TRBJ2-2,-,-,TRBV7-6,TGTGCCAGCAGCTCAAAGCCCGGGGAGCTGTTTTTT,CASSSKPGELFF
TRBJ2-7,-,-,TRBV14,TGTGCCAGCAGCCCGGGCGTCAGGGACGAGCAGTACTTC,CASSPGVRDEQYF
TRBJ2-5,-,-,TRBV5-4,TGTGCCAGCAGCTTGGACAGATACGGAGAGACCCAGTACTTC,CASSLDRYGETQYF
TRBJ2-1,TRBD2,-,TRBV5-4,TGTGCCAGCAGCTTGGACCGAAGACTAGCGGGGTCTGAGCAGTTCTTC,CASSLDRRLAGSEQFF
TRBJ1-4,-,-,TRBV7-6,TGTGCCAGCAGCCGTACAGCAAACGGTGAAAAACTGTTTTTT,CASSRTANGEKLFF
TRBJ2-2,-,-,TRBV9,TGTGCCAGCAGCGTAGTCTTCGGGGAGCTGTTTTTT,CASSVVFGELFF
TRBJ1-4,-,-,TRBV5-4,TGTGCCAGCAGCTTCCGGGGTACAGGTCCGGAAAAACTGTTTTTT,CASSFRGTGPEKLFF
TRBJ1-2,-,-,TRBV14,TGTGCCAGCAGCCCGACCTCTCGAGACCACATTAATGTCTATGGCTACACCTTC,CASSPTSRDHINVYGYTF
TRBJ2-1,TRBD2,-,TRBV6-4,TGTGCCAGCAGTGAAACTGGTAGGGCTAGCGGCCACAATGAGCAGTTCTTC,CASSETGRASGHNEQFF
TRBJ2-7,TRBD1,-,TRBV7-2,TGTGCCAGCAGCTTAGTGGGGACAGCACTCTACGAGCAGTACTTC,CASSLVGTALYEQYF
TRBJ1-2,TRBD1,-,TRBV27,TGTGCCAGCAGTTTCACGGGGACAGGGGGAGAGAGCACCTTC,CASSFTGTGGESTF
TRBJ2-1,TRBD1,-,TRBV29-1,TGCAGCGAGGGGGCCAGCGGCGAGCAGTTCTTC,CSEGASGEQFF
TRBJ2-1,TRBD2,-,TRBV19,TGTGCCAGTAGCTTGGTGCTAGCGGGAGGTTGGGAGCAGTTCTTC,CASSLVLAGGWEQFF
TRBJ2-3,-,-,TRBV5-3,TGTGCCAGAAGCTTGGCCGATTCAGTCGGTGGGGGCCAGCCTAAACCAGATACGCAGTATTTT,CARSLADSVGGGQPKPDTQYF
TRBJ1-1,-,once,TRBV19,TGTGCCAGTATGGGCACTGAAGCTTTCTTT,CASMGTEAFF